The clone carrying this T cell receptor (beta chain) was seen a single time. This sample was taken from a study of cytomegalovirus exposure and HLA in healthy donors. PCR was performed using 60 Vbeta and 13 Jbeta primers. The table came from immunoSEQ multiplex PCR; TCRdb's copy has only in-frame clones and leaves some out. The data hold more than 95,000 clones, with roughly three quarters observed a single time. The sequence came from a woman between 25 and 40 years old in good health and CMV-seronegative. The sequenced material came from PBMCs.

Here the CDR3 reads CAISGDRGSYEQYF. For the CDR3, the DNA is TGTGCCATCAGTGGGGACAGGGGGTCCTACGAGCAGTACTTC. This chain joins TRBV10-3 and TRBJ2-7, with 11 nucleotides matching TRBD1. V lost 4 bases, J lost 1 base, and 0 bases stayed unmatched. Germline CDR1 and CDR2: ENHRY and SYGVKD. The CDR3 is 14 residues long.